This entry describes one TCR beta chain. This entry belongs to a study of blood T cell repertoires in COVID-19. At the level of the study: Samples taken during acute and convalescent COVID-19 were collected in the United States, Italy and Spain. PBMCs, B-cell-depleted T cells, or T cells were the source of the cDNA or gDNA that made up the material.

With 5 bases clipped from V and 4 bases from J, the junction kept 10 bases outside the gene matches. Germline V gene lookup returns CDR1 MDHEN and CDR2 SYDVKM. This CDR3 spans 15 amino acids. Authors' methods: Researchers report that nucleated cell counts were estimated from reference gene primer amplification. Some clones are missing from TCRdb's copy, which holds only in-frame ones; the method was immunoSEQ multiplex PCR. V, J and clone size are those of that table, while D and trimming were read from the DNA. Here the sample spans roughly 330,000 clones, 70% to 90% being singletons. Sequenced material: peripheral blood. The clonotype originates from a woman between 50 and 59 years old with active or convalescent COVID-19. V usage is TRBV28 and J usage is TRBJ2-5, with 7 bases fitting TRBD1. CDR3 coding DNA: TGTGCCAGCAGTCACTACGAACAGGGGACAGAGACCCAGTACTTC. The encoded protein is CASSHYEQGTETQYF.